This is a list of T cell receptor beta chains from one sample in a study of blood T cell repertoires in COVID-19. Sequencing used immunoSEQ multiplex PCR; TCRdb keeps in-frame clones, though not all of them. The data show about 320,000 clones, with over 75% seen just once and approximately 7.6% held by the top ten. The sequencing input was peripheral blood. The origin of the receptors is a human donor in a cohort sampled during active COVID-19. CDR3s include the opening cysteine and the closing phenylalanine or tryptophan. D genes are given only for firm matches. Size is omitted from some rows. Given values are once, few, many or a class for expanded clones.

clone size,D gene,J gene,V gene,CDR3 DNA,CDR3 protein
.,TRBD2,TRBJ2-1,TRBV2,TGTGCCAGCAGTGAAGTGGCATGGACTAGCGGGGGGCCCGACAATGAGCAGTTCTTC,CASSEVAWTSGGPDNEQFF
.,.,TRBJ1-1,TRBV28,TGTGCCAGCAGTCCTCCCGTTAATGCTGAAGCTTTCTTT,CASSPPVNAEAFF
.,TRBD1,TRBJ1-4,TRBV27,TGTGCCAGCAGTCTAAGGACAGGGGCTCTGAGGCTGTTTTTT,CASSLRTGALRLFF
.,TRBD1,TRBJ2-7,TRBV6-4,TGTGCCAGCAGTGAACAACCGGGACAGGGCGGCGAGCAGTACTTC,CASSEQPGQGGEQYF
.,TRBD1,TRBJ1-3,TRBV6-1,TGTGCCAGCAGTGACGACAGGGTGGGAAGGATATACTCTGGAAACACCATATATTTT,CASSDDRVGRIYSGNTIYF
few,.,TRBJ1-2,TRBV14,TGTGCCAGCAGCCAAGCCAGGGGCCATGGCTACACCTTC,CASSQARGHGYTF
.,TRBD2,TRBJ2-1,TRBV5-1,TGCGCCAGCCGCCGGGGGGGCGTTTACAATGAGCAGTTCTTC,CASRRGGVYNEQFF
.,.,TRBJ2-1,TRBV5-5,TGTGCCAGCAGCTTGGACTTTTACTCCTACAATGAGCAGTTCTTC,CASSLDFYSYNEQFF
.,.,TRBJ1-5,TRBV2,TGTGCCAGCAGACAGGGCCTTGGCAATCAGCCCCAGCATTTT,CASRQGLGNQPQHF
.,.,TRBJ2-2,TRBV4-2,TGTGCCAGCAGCGATAGAACCGGGGAGCTGTTTTTT,CASSDRTGELFF
.,.,TRBJ2-7,TRBV19,TGTGCCAGCCGCGGGGAGTCCTACGAGCAGTACTTC,CASRGESYEQYF
.,TRBD1,TRBJ2-7,TRBV24-1,TGTGCCACCAGTGAAACTCCGGGACAGGACTACGAGCAGTACTTC,CATSETPGQDYEQYF
.,.,TRBJ2-1,TRBV3-1/TRBV3-2,TGTGCCAGCAGCCAAGAAGGCAGACAGTACAATGAGCAGTTCTTC,CASSQEGRQYNEQFF
.,.,TRBJ2-1,TRBV6-4,TGTGCCAGCACCCGGGGTCGACAAATTTACAATGAGCAGTTCTTC,CASTRGRQIYNEQFF
few,.,TRBJ2-7,TRBV5-3,TGTGCCAGAAGCCAAAGAGGGTTAGCGGAGGACGACGTGCCCTACGAGCAGTACTTC,CARSQRGLAEDDVPYEQYF
few,.,TRBJ1-5,TRBV30,TGTGCCTGGAGTGCTCTAACCACCCATCAGCCCCAGCATTTT,CAWSALTTHQPQHF
.,TRBD1,TRBJ1-2,TRBV19,TGTGCCAGTAGGGAACAGGGGGGCGACTATGGCTACACCTTC,CASREQGGDYGYTF
.,.,TRBJ2-2,TRBV30,TGTGCCTGGACAGACACCGGGGAGCTGTTTTTT,CAWTDTGELFF
.,.,TRBJ2-1,TRBV7-9,TGTGCCAGCAGCTTAGAGCGTCAGGGCAATGAGCAGTTCTTC,CASSLERQGNEQFF
.,TRBD1,TRBJ1-1,TRBV5-6,TGTGCCAGCAGCAATGCCCGACAGGGAGATGGCACTGAAGCTTTCTTT,CASSNARQGDGTEAFF
once,TRBD1,TRBJ1-2,TRBV15,TGTGCCACCACCCCCGACCCCAGGGGGCTCTATGGCTACACCTTC,CATTPDPRGLYGYTF
.,TRBD1,TRBJ1-2,TRBV19,TGTGCCAGTGCACAGGGGAAAGGCGGCTACACCTTC,CASAQGKGGYTF
.,.,TRBJ2-2,TRBV10-2,TGCGCCAGCAGTGACTCGGACAGCAACACCGGGGAGCTGTTTTTT,CASSDSDSNTGELFF
.,.,TRBJ2-1,TRBV11-3,TGTGCCAGCAGCTTAGGCGGAATCTCCTCCTACAATGAGCAGTTCTTC,CASSLGGISSYNEQFF
.,.,TRBJ1-5,TRBV27,TGTGCCAGCAGTTTGCACAGTAAGCAGCCCCAGCATTTT,CASSLHSKQPQHF
.,TRBD1,TRBJ2-7,TRBV7-9,TGTGCCAGCAGCTTAGTCGGGACAGGGATAGGTGAGCAGTACTTC,CASSLVGTGIGEQYF
.,TRBD1,TRBJ1-1,TRBV28,TGTGCCAGCAGTTTTTGGGTCGGGACAGTCTCTGAAGCTTTCTTT,CASSFWVGTVSEAFF
.,.,TRBJ1-3,TRBV12-5,TGTGCTAGTGGTTTGGTCCCATTTTCCCGAAACACCATATATTTT,CASGLVPFSRNTIYF
.,.,TRBJ2-7,TRBV7-9,TGTGCCAGCAGCTTAGGAGGGACATCCTACGAGCAGTACTTC,CASSLGGTSYEQYF